What follows are 27 T cell receptor beta chains derived from one specimen sequenced in a study of cytomegalovirus exposure and HLA in healthy donors. Both 60 Vbeta primers and 13 Jbeta primers went into the PCR. Only in-frame clones appear in the TCRdb table, and some are missing; sequencing was by immunoSEQ multiplex PCR. Here the sample spans around 96,000 clones, roughly 80% being singletons. Source material: PBMCs. The source of these receptors is a man under 40 in good health and CMV-seropositive.

The J gene is TRBJ2-3, the V gene TRBV7-9, with D uncertain. In germline, CDR1 is SEHNR, CDR2 FQNEAQ (reference sequence). With 11 bases removed from V and 1 base from J, the gap between germline ends came to 4 bases. This CDR3 contains 10 residues. CDR3 nucleotides: TGTGCCCCTGGCACAGATACGCAGTATTTT. Translated, it gives CAPGTDTQYF. Based on the CDR3 plus reference TRBV7-9 and TRBJ2-3, the full variable domain is DTGVSQNPRHKITKRGQNVTFRCDPISEHNRLYWYRQTLGQGPEFLTYFQNEAQLEKSRLLSDRFSAERPKGSFSTLEIQRTEQGDSAMYLCAPGTDTQYFGPGTRLTVL.

The chain is built from TRBV29-1 and TRBJ2-3, with 12 bases fitting TRBD1. Germline CDR1 reads SQVTM; CDR2 reads ANQGSEA. Trimming removed 7 bases from V and 0 bases from J; junction bases left unmatched: 2. The CDR3 length is 14 residues. The CDR3 coding sequence is TGCAGCGCGGGACAGGGGGCTAGCACAGATACGCAGTATTTT. The encoded protein is CSAGQGASTDTQYF.

The chain couples TRBV4-2 to TRBJ1-6, with D unresolved. CDR1 is LGHNA and CDR2 is YNFKEQ in the germline V gene. The CDR3 contains 16 residues. Deletions cut 1 base from V and 6 bases from J, with 13 bases between. The CDR3: CASSQGEAASNSPLHF. CDR3 nucleotide sequence: TGTGCCAGCAGCCAAGGTGAGGCAGCTAGTAATTCACCCCTCCACTTT.

V gene TRBV29-1 combines with J gene TRBJ1-5; 9 positions match TRBD1. The CDR3 length is 13 residues. V lost 6 bases and J lost 5; bases outside the gene matches: 5. The germline V gene encodes CDR1 SQVTM and CDR2 ANQGSEA. The CDR3, as DNA: TGCAGCGTAATGACAGGGGGAGATCAGCCCCAGCATTTT. It yields the protein CSVMTGGDQPQHF. Drawing the rest from reference TRBV29-1 and TRBJ1-5, the complete variable domain is SAVISQKPSRDICQRGTSLTIQCQVDSQVTMMFWYRQQPGQSLTLIATANQGSEATYESGFVIDKFPISRPNLTFSTLTVSNMSPEDSSIYLCSVMTGGDQPQHFGDGTRLSIL.

The rearrangement joins TRBV5-1 to TRBJ2-5; D perhaps matches TRBD2 (7 bases). Trimming left V 0 bases short and J 9 bases short, with 24 bases between. The CDR3 totals 17 residues. In germline, CDR1 is SGHRS, CDR2 YFSETQ. The CDR3 is CASSLANGGGLDGSQYF. As DNA, the CDR3 is TGCGCCAGCAGCTTGGCCAATGGCGGGGGCCTGGATGGGTCCCAGTACTTC.

The chain carries TRBV6-5 and TRBJ2-7; 9 bases match TRBD2. The germline V gene encodes CDR1 MNHEY and CDR2 SVGAGI. This CDR3 contains 14 residues. V lost 5 bases and J lost 6; bases outside the gene matches: 8. The CDR3 sequence is CASSLAGRASEQYF. Written as DNA, the CDR3 is TGTGCCAGCAGTCTAGCGGGACGGGCGTCCGAGCAGTACTTC.

This clone was detected once. This chain connects TRBV11-2 to TRBJ1-2; D is uncertain. The CDR3 loop spans 12 amino acids. Germline CDR1 reads SGHAT; CDR2 reads FQNNGV. V was pared by 1 base and J by 3 bases, with 3 bases between. The CDR3 DNA is TGTGCCAGCAGCTTAGCCGACTATGGCTACACCTTC. Its protein is CASSLADYGYTF.

CDR3 nucleotides: TGTGCCAGCAGCCCGGACAGGGGTTGGTATGGCTACACCTTC. Protein sequence: CASSPDRGWYGYTF. The V call is TRBV7-2, the J call TRBJ1-2; TRBD1 aligns across 9 bases. V shed 5 bases, J shed 5 bases, and the junction held 6 bases outside the gene matches. The germline V gene encodes CDR1 SGHTA and CDR2 FQGNSA. The CDR3 sequence is 14 residues long.

V usage is TRBV25-1 and J usage is TRBJ2-3, with 9 positions matching TRBD1. Germline assignment: CDR1 MGHDK and CDR2 SYGVNS. The CDR3 spans 14 residues. Unmatched junction bases numbered 5, after V lost 8 bases and J lost 2 bases. The CDR3 nucleotides are TGTGCCAGCCAACAGGGGGCTTCCACAGATACGCAGTATTTT. It encodes CASQQGASTDTQYF. Together with reference TRBV25-1 and TRBJ2-3, the CDR3 gives the full variable domain: EADIYQTPRYLVIGTGKKITLECSQTMGHDKMYWYQQDPGMELHLIHYSYGVNSTEKGDLSSESTVSRIRTEHFPLTLESARPSHTSQYLCASQQGASTDTQYFGPGTRLTVL.

The rearrangement joins TRBV4-2 to TRBJ2-2; D possibly corresponds to TRBD2 (5 bases). Trimming left V 0 bases short and J 1 base short, with 15 bases between. The CDR3 is 18 amino acids. Germline-derived CDR1 and CDR2 are LGHNA and YNFKEQ. CDR3 in DNA: TGTGCCAGCAGCCAAGATCCAGACGGACGGGGGAACACCGGGGAGCTGTTTTTT. It is translated as CASSQDPDGRGNTGELFF.

The CDR3 nucleotides are TGTGCCAGCAGTTACGGGACAGGGGCGACTAATGAAAAACTGTTTTTT. Amino acid sequence: CASSYGTGATNEKLFF. V and J are TRBV5-6 and TRBJ1-4; 10 bases are a match to TRBD1. Per the germline V gene, CDR1 is SGHDT and CDR2 is YYEEEE. V was pared by 5 bases and J by 2 bases, with 6 bases of the junction left unmatched. CDR3 length: 16 amino acids. Based on the CDR3 plus reference TRBV5-6 and TRBJ1-4, the full variable domain is DAGVTQSPTHLIKTRGQQVTLRCSPKSGHDTVSWYQQALGQGPQFIFQYYEEEERQRGNFPDRFSGHQFPNYSSELNVNALLLGDSALYLCASSYGTGATNEKLFFGSGTQLSVL.

The chain employs TRBV4-2 and TRBJ1-2; D is uncertain. This CDR3 is built from 13 residues. In germline, CDR1 is LGHNA, CDR2 YNFKEQ. V lost 1 base and J lost 7, with 10 bases in between. The CDR3 region has the DNA TGTGCCAGCAGCCAAGGAACAAGTCTTGGCTACACCTTC. Amino acid sequence: CASSQGTSLGYTF.

J is TRBJ1-4 and V is TRBV5-5, with 9 positions matching TRBD1. There are 15 residues in the CDR3. Losses at the gene ends were 1 base for V and 5 bases for J; bases not matched to a gene: 3. Germline CDR1 SGHKS, CDR2 YYEKEE (reference sequence). CDR3 in amino acids: CASSLSGQGNEKLFF. The CDR3, as DNA: TGTGCCAGCAGCTTGTCAGGACAGGGGAATGAAAAACTGTTTTTT.

The chain is built from TRBV29-1 and TRBJ1-2; D may be TRBD1 (6 bases). The CDR3 runs 13 residues. Germline CDR1 and CDR2: SQVTM and ANQGSEA. V dropped 4 bases and J dropped 7 bases, with 16 bases sitting between them. The CDR3 region is CSVVWTERSGYTF. The CDR3 bases are TGCAGCGTTGTCTGGACAGAGCGCAGTGGCTACACCTTC.

This sequence joins TRBV6-4 and TRBJ1-1; 7 bases line up with TRBD1. V lost 6 bases, J lost 11 bases, and 3 bases stayed unmatched. CDR3 size: 10 residues. Germline V gene data show CDR1 as MRHNA and CDR2 as SNTAGT. The CDR3 protein is CASSRGRAFF. CDR3 bases: TGTGCCAGCAGCAGGGGGAGGGCTTTCTTT.

CDR3: CATSRDMTGVVDEQYF. The CDR3, as DNA: TGTGCCACCAGCAGAGATATGACAGGGGTGGTGGACGAGCAGTACTTC. The chain links TRBV15 to TRBJ2-7; TRBD1 matches 8 bases. The CDR3 is 16 residues long. After removal of 0 bases from V and 5 bases from J, the junction contained 9 bases not matched to a gene. CDR1 and CDR2 (germline): LNHNV, YYDKDF (reference sequence).

The V and J genes are TRBV6-4 and TRBJ2-1, with 12 bases matching TRBD2. The CDR3 consists of 15 residues. Germline CDR1 reads MRHNA; CDR2 reads SNTAGT. The ends lost 6 bases at V and 5 bases at J; junction bases unmatched: 5. For the CDR3, the DNA is TGTGCCAGCAGCCCTAGCGGGGGGGCCAACAATGAGCAGTTCTTC. It is translated as CASSPSGGANNEQFF.

This clone was observed a single time. The CDR3 region is CASRGGLAADEQFF. CDR3 DNA sequence: TGTGCCAGTAGAGGGGGACTAGCGGCAGATGAGCAGTTCTTC. The chain joins TRBV19 to TRBJ2-1; 11 nucleotides agree with TRBD2. Germline assignment: CDR1 LNHDA and CDR2 SQIVND (reference sequence). V lost 6 bases, J lost 8 bases, and 6 bases stayed unmatched. This CDR3 has 14 residues.

This chain uses TRBV30 with TRBJ1-5; 8 nucleotides match TRBD1. The CDR3 is made up of 14 amino acids. Losses at the gene ends were 2 bases for V and 6 bases for J; bases not matched to a gene: 6. Germline lookup yields CDR1 GTSNPN and CDR2 SVGIG (reference sequence). This CDR3 reads CAWSIGQGSQPQHF. The DNA for the CDR3 is TGTGCCTGGAGTATCGGACAGGGAAGTCAGCCCCAGCATTTT.

The rearrangement joins TRBV19 to TRBJ1-2, with D possibly being TRBD1 (5 bases). Germline CDR1 and CDR2: LNHDA and SQIVND (reference sequence). The CDR3 sequence is 13 residues long. With 3 bases removed from V and 4 bases from J, the gap between germline ends came to 9 bases. CDR3 sequence reads: CASSMQGSYGYTF. CDR3 bases: TGTGCCAGTAGTATGCAGGGTAGCTATGGCTACACCTTC.

The gene calls are TRBV4-3 and TRBJ2-5; TRBD2 aligns across 11 bases. CDR1 LGHNA and CDR2 YSLEER come from the germline V gene. With 0 bases clipped from V and 5 bases from J, the junction kept 5 bases outside the gene matches. This CDR3 comprises 16 residues. CDR3 protein: CASSQEKTSGVETQYF. The CDR3, as DNA: TGCGCCAGCAGCCAAGAGAAGACTAGCGGGGTGGAGACCCAGTACTTC.

The chain is built from TRBV6-1 and TRBJ1-5; 10 nucleotides agree with TRBD1. J was trimmed by 6 bases and V by 4 bases; bases with no gene match: 9. CDR1 and CDR2 (germline): MNHNS, SASEGT. This CDR3 region has 16 residues. In nucleotides, the CDR3 is TGTGCCAGCAGTGGCCCACTCCGGGACAGGGGTCAGCCCCAGCATTTT. Translating it yields CASSGPLRDRGQPQHF.

The chain employs TRBV7-3 and TRBJ2-2, with 9 bases lining up with TRBD2. CDR3 length: 16 amino acids. J was trimmed by 4 bases and V by 4 bases; bases with no gene match: 7. Germline assignment: CDR1 SGHTA and CDR2 FQGTGA. CDR3 region: CASSSQRGAGTGELFF. The DNA for the CDR3 is TGTGCCAGCAGCTCCCAGCGGGGGGCGGGCACCGGGGAGCTGTTTTTT.

The V and J genes are TRBV5-1 and TRBJ2-7, with TRBD1 matching 7 bases. J gave up 2 bases and V 4 bases, and 3 bases lay outside the gene matches. This CDR3 is built from 13 residues. Germline lookup yields CDR1 SGHRS and CDR2 YFSETQ. Here the CDR3 reads CASSAGTAYEQYF. CDR3 nucleotide sequence: TGCGCCAGCAGCGCTGGGACAGCCTACGAGCAGTACTTC. The full variable domain, completed using reference TRBV5-1 and TRBJ2-7, is KAGVTQTPRYLIKTRGQQVTLSCSPISGHRSVSWYQQTPGQGLQFLFEYFSETQRNKGNFPGRFSGRQFSNSRSEMNVSTLELGDSALYLCASSAGTAYEQYFGPGTRLTVT.

The V and J genes are TRBV2 and TRBJ1-1; D is uncertain. CDR1 is SNHLY and CDR2 is FYNNEI in the germline V gene. The CDR3 is 14 amino acids. V lost 8 bases and J lost 2, with 15 bases in between. CDR3 loop: CASLSQYSNTEAFF. As DNA, the CDR3 is TGTGCCAGCTTATCCCAGTATTCTAACACTGAAGCTTTCTTT.

The sample holds one count of this clone. J is TRBJ2-7 and V is TRBV19; 9 nucleotides match TRBD1. The length of the CDR3 is 16 residues. CDR1 and CDR2 (germline): LNHDA, SQIVND (reference sequence). The V gene end was trimmed by 4 bases and the J gene end by 0 bases; junction bases not matched to a gene: 7. CDR3 residues: CASSRGQGRSSYEQYF. The CDR3 DNA reads TGTGCCAGTAGTAGAGGACAGGGGCGAAGCTCCTACGAGCAGTACTTC.

The gene calls are TRBV29-1 and TRBJ2-7; D might be TRBD1 (6 bases). The germline V gene has CDR1 SQVTM and CDR2 ANQGSEA. The CDR3 is 11 amino acids. The V gene lost 6 bases and the J gene lost 7 bases, with 13 bases spanning the gap. The chain's CDR3 is CSVSDSWEQYF. CDR3 in DNA: TGCAGCGTCTCGGACAGTTGGGAGCAGTACTTC.